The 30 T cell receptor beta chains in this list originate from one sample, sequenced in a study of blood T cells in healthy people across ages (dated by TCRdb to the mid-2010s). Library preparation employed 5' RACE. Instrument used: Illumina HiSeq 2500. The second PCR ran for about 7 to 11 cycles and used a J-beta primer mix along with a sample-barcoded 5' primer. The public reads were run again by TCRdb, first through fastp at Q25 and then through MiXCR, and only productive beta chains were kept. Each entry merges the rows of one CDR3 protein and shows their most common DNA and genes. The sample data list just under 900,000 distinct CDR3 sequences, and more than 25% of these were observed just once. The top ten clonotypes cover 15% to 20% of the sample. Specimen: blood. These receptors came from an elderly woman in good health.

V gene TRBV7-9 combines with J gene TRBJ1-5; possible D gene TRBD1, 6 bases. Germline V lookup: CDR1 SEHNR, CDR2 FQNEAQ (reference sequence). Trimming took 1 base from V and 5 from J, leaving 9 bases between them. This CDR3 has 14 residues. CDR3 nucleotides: TGTGCCAGCAGCTTAGGGGCAGGGGATCAGCCCCAGCATTTT. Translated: CASSLGAGDQPQHF.

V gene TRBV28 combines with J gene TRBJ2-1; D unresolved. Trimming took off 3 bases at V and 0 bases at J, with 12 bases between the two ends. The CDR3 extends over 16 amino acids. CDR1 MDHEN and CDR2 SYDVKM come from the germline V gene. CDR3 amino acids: CASSLVGPDSYNEQFF. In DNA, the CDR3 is TGTGCCAGCAGTTTGGTTGGGCCCGACTCCTACAATGAGCAGTTCTTC.

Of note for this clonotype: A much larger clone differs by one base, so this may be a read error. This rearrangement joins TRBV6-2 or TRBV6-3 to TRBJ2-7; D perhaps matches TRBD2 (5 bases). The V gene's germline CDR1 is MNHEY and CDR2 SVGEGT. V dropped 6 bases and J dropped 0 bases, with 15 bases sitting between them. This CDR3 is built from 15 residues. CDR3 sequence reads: CASSCRPGSSYEQYF. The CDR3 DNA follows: TGTGCCAGCAGCTGCCGCCCGGGAAGCTCCTACGAGCAGTACTTC.

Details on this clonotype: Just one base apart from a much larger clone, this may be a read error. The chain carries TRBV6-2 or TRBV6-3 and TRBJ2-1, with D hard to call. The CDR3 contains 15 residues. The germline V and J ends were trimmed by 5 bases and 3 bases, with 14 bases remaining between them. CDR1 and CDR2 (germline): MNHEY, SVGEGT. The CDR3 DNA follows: TGTGCCAGCAGTGTACGCGTCCTCAACTACAATGAGCAGTTCTTC. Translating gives CASSVRVLNYNEQFF.

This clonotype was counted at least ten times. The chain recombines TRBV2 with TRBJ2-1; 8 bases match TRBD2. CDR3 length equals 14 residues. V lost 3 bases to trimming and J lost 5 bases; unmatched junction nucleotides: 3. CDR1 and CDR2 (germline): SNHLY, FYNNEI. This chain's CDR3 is CASSDWRGDNEQFF. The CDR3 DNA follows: TGTGCCAGCAGTGATTGGCGGGGGGACAATGAGCAGTTCTTC.

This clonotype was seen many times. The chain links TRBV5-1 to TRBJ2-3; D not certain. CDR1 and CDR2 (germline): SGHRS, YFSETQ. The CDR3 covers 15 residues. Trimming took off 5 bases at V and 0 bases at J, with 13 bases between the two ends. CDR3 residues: CASSRMAPSTDTQYF. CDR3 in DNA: TGCGCCAGCAGTCGGATGGCACCTAGCACAGATACGCAGTATTTT.

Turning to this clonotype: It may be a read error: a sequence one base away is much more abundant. The DNA for the CDR3 is TGCAGTGCTCCACTAGCGGGGAACCAAGAGGCCCAGTACTTC. This gives the protein CSAPLAGNQEAQYF. The rearrangement links TRBV20-1 to TRBJ2-5; 10 positions agree with TRBD2. The CDR3 sequence is 14 residues long. Germline assignment: CDR1 DFQATT and CDR2 SNEGSKA (reference sequence).

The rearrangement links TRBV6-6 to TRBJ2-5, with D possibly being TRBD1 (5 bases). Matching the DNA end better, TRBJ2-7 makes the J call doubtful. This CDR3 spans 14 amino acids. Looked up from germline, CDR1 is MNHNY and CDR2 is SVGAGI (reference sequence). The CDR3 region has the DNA TGTGCCAGCAGTTATTTGGACAAGGTGAACGAGCAGTACTTC. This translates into CASSYLDKVNEQYF.

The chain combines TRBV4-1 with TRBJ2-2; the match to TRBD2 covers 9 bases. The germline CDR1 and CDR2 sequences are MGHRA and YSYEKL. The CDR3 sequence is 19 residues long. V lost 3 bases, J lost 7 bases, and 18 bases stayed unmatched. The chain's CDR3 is CASSQRDIVAGGPSGELFF. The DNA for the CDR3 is TGCGCCAGCAGCCAGCGGGATATAGTGGCGGGGGGGCCAAGCGGGGAGCTGTTTTTT.

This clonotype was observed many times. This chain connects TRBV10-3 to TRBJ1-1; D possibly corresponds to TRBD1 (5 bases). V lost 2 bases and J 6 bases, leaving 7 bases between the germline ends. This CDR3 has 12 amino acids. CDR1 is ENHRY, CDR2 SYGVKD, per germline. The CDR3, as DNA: TGTGCCATCAGTGAGGGGGCAGCTGAAGCTTTCTTT. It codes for CAISEGAAEAFF.

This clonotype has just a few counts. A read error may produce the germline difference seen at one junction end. The CDR3 DNA is TGCAGTACTAGATCCCAAACAGGCCTCAGACCCTGCGAGCAGTACTTC. Its translation: CSTRSQTGLRPCEQYF. This chain joins TRBV20-1 and TRBJ2-7; D assignment may be TRBD1 or TRBD2 (5 bases each). Germline lookup yields CDR1 DFQATT and CDR2 SNEGSKA (reference sequence). The CDR3 totals 16 residues.

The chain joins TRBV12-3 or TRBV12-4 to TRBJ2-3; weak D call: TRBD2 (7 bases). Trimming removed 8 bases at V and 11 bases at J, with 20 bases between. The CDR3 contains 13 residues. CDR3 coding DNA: TGTGCCAGCGGAGGGGGGGAAACAGATGTGCAGTATTTT. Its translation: CASGGGETDVQYF.

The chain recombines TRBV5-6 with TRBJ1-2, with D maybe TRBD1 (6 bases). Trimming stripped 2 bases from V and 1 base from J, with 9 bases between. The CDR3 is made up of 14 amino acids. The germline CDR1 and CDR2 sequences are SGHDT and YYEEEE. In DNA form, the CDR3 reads TGTGCCAGCAGCTTCGGACAGAATAACTATGGCTACACCTTC. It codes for CASSFGQNNYGYTF.

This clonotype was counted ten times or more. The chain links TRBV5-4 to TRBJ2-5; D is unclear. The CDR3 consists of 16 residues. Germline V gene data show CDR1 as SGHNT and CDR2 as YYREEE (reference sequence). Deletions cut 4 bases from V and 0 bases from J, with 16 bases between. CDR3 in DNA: TGTGCCAGCAGCCCTTCGCGACTGACGTACCAAGAGACCCAGTACTTC. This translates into CASSPSRLTYQETQYF.

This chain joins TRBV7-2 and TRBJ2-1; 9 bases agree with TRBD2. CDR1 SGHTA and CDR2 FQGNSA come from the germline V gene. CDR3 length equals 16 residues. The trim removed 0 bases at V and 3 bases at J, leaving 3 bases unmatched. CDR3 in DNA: TGTGCCAGCAGCTTAGCCGCTAGCGGGGACTACAATGAGCAGTTCTTC. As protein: CASSLAASGDYNEQFF.

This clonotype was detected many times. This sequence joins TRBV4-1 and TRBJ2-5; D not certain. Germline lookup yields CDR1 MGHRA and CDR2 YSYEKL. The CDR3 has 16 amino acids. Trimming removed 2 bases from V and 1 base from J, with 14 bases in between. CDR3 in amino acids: CASSQISGSVQETQYF. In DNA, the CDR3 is TGCGCCAGCAGCCAAATTAGTGGGTCGGTCCAAGAGACCCAGTACTTC.

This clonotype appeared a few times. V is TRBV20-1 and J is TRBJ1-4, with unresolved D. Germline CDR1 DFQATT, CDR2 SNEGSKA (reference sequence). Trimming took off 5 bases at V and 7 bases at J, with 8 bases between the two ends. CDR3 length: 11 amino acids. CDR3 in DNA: TGCAGTGCTTTGGGGTCTGAAAAACTGTTTTTT. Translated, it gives CSALGSEKLFF.

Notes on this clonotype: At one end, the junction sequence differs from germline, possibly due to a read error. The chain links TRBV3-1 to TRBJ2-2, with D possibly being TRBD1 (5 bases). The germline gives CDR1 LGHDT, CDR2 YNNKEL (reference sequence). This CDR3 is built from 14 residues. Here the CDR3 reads CAGSIDSNTGELFF. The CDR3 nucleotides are TGTGCCGGCAGTATTGACAGCAACACCGGGGAGCTGTTTTTT.

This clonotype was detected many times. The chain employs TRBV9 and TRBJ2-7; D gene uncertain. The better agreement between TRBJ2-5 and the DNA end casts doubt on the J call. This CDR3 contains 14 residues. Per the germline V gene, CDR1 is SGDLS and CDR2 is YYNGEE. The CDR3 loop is CASSVEGVGETQYF. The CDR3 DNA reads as TGTGCCAGCAGCGTAGAAGGAGTGGGAGAGACCCAGTACTTC.

In DNA form, the CDR3 reads TGTGCCAGCTCACCACCAGGTCTAGCGGGGGCCGATACGCAGTATTTT. Its translation is CASSPPGLAGADTQYF. The rearrangement uses TRBV18 and TRBJ2-3, with 10 bases aligning to TRBD2. The germline V gene encodes CDR1 KGHSH and CDR2 LQKENI. With V trimmed by 0 bases and J by 6 bases, 6 bases remained unmatched. The CDR3 is made up of 16 amino acids.

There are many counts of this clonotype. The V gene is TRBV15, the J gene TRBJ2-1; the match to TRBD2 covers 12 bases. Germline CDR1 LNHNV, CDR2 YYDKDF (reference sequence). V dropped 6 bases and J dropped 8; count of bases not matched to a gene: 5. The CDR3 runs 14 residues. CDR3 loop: CATSASGGAYEQFF. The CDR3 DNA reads TGTGCCACCAGTGCTAGCGGGGGGGCATATGAGCAGTTCTTC.

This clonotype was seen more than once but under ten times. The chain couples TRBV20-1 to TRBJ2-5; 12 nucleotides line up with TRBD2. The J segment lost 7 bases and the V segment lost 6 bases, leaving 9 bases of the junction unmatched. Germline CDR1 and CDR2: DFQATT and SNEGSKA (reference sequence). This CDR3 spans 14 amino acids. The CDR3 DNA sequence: TGCAGTGCCGGCCTAGCGGGGGGGCCTGGGACCCAGTACTTC. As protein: CSAGLAGGPGTQYF.

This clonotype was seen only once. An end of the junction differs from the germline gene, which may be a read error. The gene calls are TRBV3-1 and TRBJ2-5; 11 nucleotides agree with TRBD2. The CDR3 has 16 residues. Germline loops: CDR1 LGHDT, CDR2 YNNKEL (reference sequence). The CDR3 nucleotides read TGTGTCAGCAGCCAGAACCTAGCGGGGGGTTCGGAGACCCAGTACTTC. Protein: CVSSQNLAGGSETQYF.

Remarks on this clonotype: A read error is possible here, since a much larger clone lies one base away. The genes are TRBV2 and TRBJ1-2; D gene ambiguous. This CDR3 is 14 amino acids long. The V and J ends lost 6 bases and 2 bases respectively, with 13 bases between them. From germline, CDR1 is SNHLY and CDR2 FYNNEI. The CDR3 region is CASRESVANYGYTF. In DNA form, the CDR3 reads TGTGCCAGCAGGGAATCTGTCGCGAACTATGGCTACACCTTC.

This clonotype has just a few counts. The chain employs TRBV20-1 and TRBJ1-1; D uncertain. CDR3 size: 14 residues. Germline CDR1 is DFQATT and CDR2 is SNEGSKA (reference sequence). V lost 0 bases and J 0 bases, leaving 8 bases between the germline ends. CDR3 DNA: TGCAGTGCTAGAGATTGGGGTTTGAACACTGAAGCTTTCTTT. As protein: CSARDWGLNTEAFF.

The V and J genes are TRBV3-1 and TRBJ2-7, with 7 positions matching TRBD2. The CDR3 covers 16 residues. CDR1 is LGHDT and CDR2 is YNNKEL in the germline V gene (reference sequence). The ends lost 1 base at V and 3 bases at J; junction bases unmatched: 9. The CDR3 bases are TGTGCCAGCAGCCAAGGTTGGGCTAGCGGACGCTACGAGCAGTACTTC. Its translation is CASSQGWASGRYEQYF.

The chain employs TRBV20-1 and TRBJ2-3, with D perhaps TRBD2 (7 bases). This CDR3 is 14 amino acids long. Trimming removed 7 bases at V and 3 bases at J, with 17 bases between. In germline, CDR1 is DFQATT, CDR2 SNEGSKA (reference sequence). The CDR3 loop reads CSVPRGAVTDTQYF. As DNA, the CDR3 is TGCAGTGTCCCCCGGGGGGCTGTTACAGATACGCAGTATTTT.

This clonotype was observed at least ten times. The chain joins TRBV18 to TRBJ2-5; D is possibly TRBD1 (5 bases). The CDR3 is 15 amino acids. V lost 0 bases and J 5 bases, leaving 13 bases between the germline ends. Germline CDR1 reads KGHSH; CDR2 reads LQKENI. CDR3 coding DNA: TGTGCCAGCTCACCACCGGGGCCCAAAGGGGAGACCCAGTACTTC. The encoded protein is CASSPPGPKGETQYF. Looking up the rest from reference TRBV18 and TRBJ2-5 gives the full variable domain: NAGVMQNPRHLVRRRGQEARLRCSPMKGHSHVYWYRQLPEEGLKFMVYLQKENIIDESGMPKERFSAEFPKEGPSILRIQQVVRGDSAAYFCASSPPGPKGETQYFGPGTRLLVL.

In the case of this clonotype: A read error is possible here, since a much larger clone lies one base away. CDR3 DNA sequence: TGTGCCGGCAGTTACTCATCAGGGGGCCCTACGGGGGCCAAAAACATTCAGTACTTC. Residues: CAGSYSSGGPTGAKNIQYF. The gene calls are TRBV6-5 and TRBJ2-4, with TRBD1 identical over 8 bases. The CDR3 contains 19 residues. Germline V gene lookup returns CDR1 MNHEY and CDR2 SVGAGI.

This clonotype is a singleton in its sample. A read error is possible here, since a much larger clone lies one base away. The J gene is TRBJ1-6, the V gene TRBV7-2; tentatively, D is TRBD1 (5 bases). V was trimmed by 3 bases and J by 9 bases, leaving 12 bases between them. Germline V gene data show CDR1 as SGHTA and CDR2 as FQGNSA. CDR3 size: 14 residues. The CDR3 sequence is CASSLGEHGSPLHF. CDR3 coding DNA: TGTGCCAGCAGCTTGGGGGAGCACGGTTCACCCCTCCACTTT.